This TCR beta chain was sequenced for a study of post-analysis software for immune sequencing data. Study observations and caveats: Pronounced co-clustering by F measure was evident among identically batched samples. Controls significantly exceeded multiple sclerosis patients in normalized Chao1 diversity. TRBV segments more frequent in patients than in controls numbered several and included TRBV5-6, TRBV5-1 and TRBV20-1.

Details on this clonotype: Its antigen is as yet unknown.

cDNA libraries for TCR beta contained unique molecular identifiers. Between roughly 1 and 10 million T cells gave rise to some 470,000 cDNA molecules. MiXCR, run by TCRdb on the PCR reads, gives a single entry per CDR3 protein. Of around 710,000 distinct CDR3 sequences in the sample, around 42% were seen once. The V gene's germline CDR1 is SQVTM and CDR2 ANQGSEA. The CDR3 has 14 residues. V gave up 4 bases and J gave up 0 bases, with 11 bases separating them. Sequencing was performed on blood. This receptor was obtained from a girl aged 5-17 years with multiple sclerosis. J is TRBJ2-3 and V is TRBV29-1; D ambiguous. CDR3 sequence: CSVAPFPSTDTQYF. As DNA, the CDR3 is TGCAGCGTTGCCCCGTTTCCTAGCACAGATACGCAGTATTTT.